The 11 T cell receptor beta chains below come from one sample, sequenced in a study of Graves' ophthalmopathy and Graves' hyperthyroidism. For repertoire sequencing, the TCR beta CDR3 regions were amplified from RNA transcripts. First-round RT-PCR relied on HTBI primers, and a second-round multiplex PCR came next. TCRdb redid the calling of the multiplex PCR reads with MiXCR, one entry per CDR3 protein. The repertoire holds about 550,000 distinct CDR3 sequences, with just under 40% as singletons. Sequencing input: peripheral blood or thyroid tissue (not recorded which). Source of these receptors: an adult man with Graves' hyperthyroidism.

This clonotype was picked up many times. This chain links TRBV14 with TRBJ1-2; D ambiguous. V was trimmed by 1 base and J by 1 base, leaving 4 bases between them. In germline, CDR1 is SGHDN, CDR2 FVKESK. The CDR3 contains 13 residues. The CDR3 DNA sequence: TGTGCCAGCAGCCAAGGGAATAACTATGGCTACACCTTC. Translation: CASSQGNNYGYTF.

The chain links TRBV10-3 to TRBJ1-2; D is undetermined. CDR3 size: 14 residues. Trimming took off 6 bases at V and 5 bases at J, with 16 bases between the two ends. Germline CDR1 reads ENHRY; CDR2 reads SYGVKD. This chain's CDR3 is CAISVETDAYGYTF. DNA of the CDR3: TGTGCCATCAGCGTTGAAACGGACGCTTATGGCTACACCTTC.

There are a few counts of this clonotype. The chain carries TRBV24-1 and TRBJ1-5; D remains ambiguous. The CDR3 is made up of 14 amino acids. Trimming took off 3 bases at V and 2 bases at J, with 7 bases between the two ends. The germline gives CDR1 KGHDR, CDR2 SFDVKD. CDR3 coding DNA: TGTGCCACCAGTGATCCGGAGGGCAATCAGCCCCAGCATTTT. This gives the protein CATSDPEGNQPQHF.

This clonotype was recorded a few times. J is TRBJ1-5 and V is TRBV19, with a weak D call TRBD1 (6 bases). Per germline, CDR1 LNHDA and CDR2 SQIVND (reference sequence). V was trimmed by 7 bases and J by 3 bases, leaving 16 bases between them. This CDR3 has 15 amino acids. CDR3 amino acids: CASTEGGGSNQPQHF. CDR3 DNA: TGTGCCAGTACCGAAGGAGGGGGTTCCAATCAGCCCCAGCATTTT.

The chain uses TRBV19 and TRBJ1-2, with D possibly matching TRBD1 (5 bases). The CDR3 covers 14 residues. Germline V lookup: CDR1 LNHDA, CDR2 SQIVND (reference sequence). Trimming shortened V by 1 base and J by 7 bases, and 13 bases separated the two germline ends. This CDR3 is CASSIASQGGGYTF. The CDR3 nucleotides are TGTGCCAGTAGTATAGCTTCGCAGGGAGGTGGCTACACCTTC.

This clonotype occurred many times. This chain uses TRBV12-3 or TRBV12-4 with TRBJ2-2; TRBD2 matches 10 bases. The CDR3 loop spans 17 amino acids. The V gene end was trimmed by 3 bases and the J gene end by 7 bases; junction bases not matched to a gene: 11. The CDR3 nucleotides read TGTGCCAGCAGTTTGGGGGCTAGCGGGAGACGGTTCGGGGAGCTGTTTTTT. This gives the protein CASSLGASGRRFGELFF.

The chain uses TRBV29-1 and TRBJ1-2; TRBD1 matches 7 bases. The trim removed 6 bases at V and 0 bases at J, leaving 7 bases unmatched. The CDR3 runs to 14 residues. In germline, CDR1 is SQVTM, CDR2 ANQGSEA. The CDR3 DNA follows: TGCAGCGTGCAAACAGGGGTCACTAACTATGGCTACACCTTC. Translated, it gives CSVQTGVTNYGYTF.

This clonotype showed up many times. The chain has TRBV24-1 and TRBJ1-5, with TRBD1 as a possible D gene (5 bases). The CDR3 has 13 residues. Germline assignment: CDR1 KGHDR and CDR2 SFDVKD. The V and J ends lost 6 bases and 3 bases respectively, with 8 bases between them. Written as DNA, the CDR3 is TGTGCCACCAGTAGGGGTTCCAATCAGCCCCAGCATTTT. Protein: CATSRGSNQPQHF.

In the case of this clonotype: A clone one base away is much larger, so this may be a read error. The J gene is TRBJ2-2, the V gene TRBV7-2; D tentatively reads TRBD1 or TRBD2 (5 bases each). This CDR3 comprises 15 residues. Germline lookup yields CDR1 SGHTA and CDR2 FQGNSA. Written as DNA, the CDR3 is TGTGCCAGCAGCTGGGGACGGTGGATCACCAGGGAGCTGTTTTTT. It codes for CASSWGRWITRELFF.

The V gene is TRBV20-1, the J gene TRBJ1-2; the match to TRBD1 covers 8 bases. V was clipped by 6 bases and J by 6 bases; unmatched bases: 15. The germline V gene encodes CDR1 DFQATT and CDR2 SNEGSKA (reference sequence). The CDR3 runs 15 residues. The CDR3 here is CSASSRQGRGDGYTF. In DNA, the CDR3 is TGCAGTGCCAGCAGTCGACAGGGGCGAGGGGATGGCTACACCTTC.

Concerning this clonotype itself: This clone may be a read error of a much larger clone one base away. The genes are TRBV5-1 and TRBJ1-1; no clear D gene. CDR1 and CDR2 (germline): SGHRS, YFSETQ. Between the trimmed V and J ends, which lost 5 bases and 0 bases, there was a span of 8 bases. This CDR3 comprises 13 residues. The CDR3 sequence is CASRSEVNTEAFF. DNA for the CDR3: TGCGCCAGCAGGTCTGAGGTGAACACTGAAGCTTTCTTT. Complete variable domain (other parts from reference TRBV5-1 and TRBJ1-1): KAGVTQTPRYLIKTRGQQVTLSCSPISGHRSVSWYQQTPGQGLQFLFEYFSETQRNKGNFPGRFSGRQFSNSRSEMNVSTLELGDSALYLCASRSEVNTEAFFGQGTRLTVV.